This record covers a single T cell receptor (beta chain). The antigen is not known. V was clipped by 6 bases and J by 2 bases, with 16 bases between them. Germline V gene data show CDR1 as SNHLY and CDR2 as FYNNEI. This CDR3 region has 16 residues. The sample belongs to a study of blood T cells in healthy people across ages. Study-level results: It was held that the diversity estimates obtained from one million T cells were underestimates. Unknown CMV status may confound age-related changes in expanded clones.

The authors ran a second PCR of roughly 6 to 12 cycles using a sample-barcoded 5' primer and a J-beta primer mix. MiXCR was run by TCRdb on the 5' RACE reads, yielding one entry per CDR3 protein. The sample includes over 1,300,000 distinct CDR3 sequences, 59% seen only once; the top ten take 6.5% to 8.5%. The receptor was derived from a man in his late teens or twenties in good health. The sample comprised blood. The chain has TRBV2 and TRBJ2-2; D might be TRBD1 (6 bases). CDR3 nucleotide sequence: TGTGCCAGCAGCGGTACTACAGGGAGAAACACCGGGGAGCTGTTTTTT. Translated, it gives CASSGTTGRNTGELFF. The whole variable domain, filled in from reference TRBV2 and TRBJ2-2, reads EPEVTQTPSHQVTQMGQEVILRCVPISNHLYFYWYRQILGQKVEFLVSFYNNEISEKSEIFDDQFSVERPDGSNFTLKIRSTKLEDSAMYFCASSGTTGRNTGELFFGEGSRLTVL.